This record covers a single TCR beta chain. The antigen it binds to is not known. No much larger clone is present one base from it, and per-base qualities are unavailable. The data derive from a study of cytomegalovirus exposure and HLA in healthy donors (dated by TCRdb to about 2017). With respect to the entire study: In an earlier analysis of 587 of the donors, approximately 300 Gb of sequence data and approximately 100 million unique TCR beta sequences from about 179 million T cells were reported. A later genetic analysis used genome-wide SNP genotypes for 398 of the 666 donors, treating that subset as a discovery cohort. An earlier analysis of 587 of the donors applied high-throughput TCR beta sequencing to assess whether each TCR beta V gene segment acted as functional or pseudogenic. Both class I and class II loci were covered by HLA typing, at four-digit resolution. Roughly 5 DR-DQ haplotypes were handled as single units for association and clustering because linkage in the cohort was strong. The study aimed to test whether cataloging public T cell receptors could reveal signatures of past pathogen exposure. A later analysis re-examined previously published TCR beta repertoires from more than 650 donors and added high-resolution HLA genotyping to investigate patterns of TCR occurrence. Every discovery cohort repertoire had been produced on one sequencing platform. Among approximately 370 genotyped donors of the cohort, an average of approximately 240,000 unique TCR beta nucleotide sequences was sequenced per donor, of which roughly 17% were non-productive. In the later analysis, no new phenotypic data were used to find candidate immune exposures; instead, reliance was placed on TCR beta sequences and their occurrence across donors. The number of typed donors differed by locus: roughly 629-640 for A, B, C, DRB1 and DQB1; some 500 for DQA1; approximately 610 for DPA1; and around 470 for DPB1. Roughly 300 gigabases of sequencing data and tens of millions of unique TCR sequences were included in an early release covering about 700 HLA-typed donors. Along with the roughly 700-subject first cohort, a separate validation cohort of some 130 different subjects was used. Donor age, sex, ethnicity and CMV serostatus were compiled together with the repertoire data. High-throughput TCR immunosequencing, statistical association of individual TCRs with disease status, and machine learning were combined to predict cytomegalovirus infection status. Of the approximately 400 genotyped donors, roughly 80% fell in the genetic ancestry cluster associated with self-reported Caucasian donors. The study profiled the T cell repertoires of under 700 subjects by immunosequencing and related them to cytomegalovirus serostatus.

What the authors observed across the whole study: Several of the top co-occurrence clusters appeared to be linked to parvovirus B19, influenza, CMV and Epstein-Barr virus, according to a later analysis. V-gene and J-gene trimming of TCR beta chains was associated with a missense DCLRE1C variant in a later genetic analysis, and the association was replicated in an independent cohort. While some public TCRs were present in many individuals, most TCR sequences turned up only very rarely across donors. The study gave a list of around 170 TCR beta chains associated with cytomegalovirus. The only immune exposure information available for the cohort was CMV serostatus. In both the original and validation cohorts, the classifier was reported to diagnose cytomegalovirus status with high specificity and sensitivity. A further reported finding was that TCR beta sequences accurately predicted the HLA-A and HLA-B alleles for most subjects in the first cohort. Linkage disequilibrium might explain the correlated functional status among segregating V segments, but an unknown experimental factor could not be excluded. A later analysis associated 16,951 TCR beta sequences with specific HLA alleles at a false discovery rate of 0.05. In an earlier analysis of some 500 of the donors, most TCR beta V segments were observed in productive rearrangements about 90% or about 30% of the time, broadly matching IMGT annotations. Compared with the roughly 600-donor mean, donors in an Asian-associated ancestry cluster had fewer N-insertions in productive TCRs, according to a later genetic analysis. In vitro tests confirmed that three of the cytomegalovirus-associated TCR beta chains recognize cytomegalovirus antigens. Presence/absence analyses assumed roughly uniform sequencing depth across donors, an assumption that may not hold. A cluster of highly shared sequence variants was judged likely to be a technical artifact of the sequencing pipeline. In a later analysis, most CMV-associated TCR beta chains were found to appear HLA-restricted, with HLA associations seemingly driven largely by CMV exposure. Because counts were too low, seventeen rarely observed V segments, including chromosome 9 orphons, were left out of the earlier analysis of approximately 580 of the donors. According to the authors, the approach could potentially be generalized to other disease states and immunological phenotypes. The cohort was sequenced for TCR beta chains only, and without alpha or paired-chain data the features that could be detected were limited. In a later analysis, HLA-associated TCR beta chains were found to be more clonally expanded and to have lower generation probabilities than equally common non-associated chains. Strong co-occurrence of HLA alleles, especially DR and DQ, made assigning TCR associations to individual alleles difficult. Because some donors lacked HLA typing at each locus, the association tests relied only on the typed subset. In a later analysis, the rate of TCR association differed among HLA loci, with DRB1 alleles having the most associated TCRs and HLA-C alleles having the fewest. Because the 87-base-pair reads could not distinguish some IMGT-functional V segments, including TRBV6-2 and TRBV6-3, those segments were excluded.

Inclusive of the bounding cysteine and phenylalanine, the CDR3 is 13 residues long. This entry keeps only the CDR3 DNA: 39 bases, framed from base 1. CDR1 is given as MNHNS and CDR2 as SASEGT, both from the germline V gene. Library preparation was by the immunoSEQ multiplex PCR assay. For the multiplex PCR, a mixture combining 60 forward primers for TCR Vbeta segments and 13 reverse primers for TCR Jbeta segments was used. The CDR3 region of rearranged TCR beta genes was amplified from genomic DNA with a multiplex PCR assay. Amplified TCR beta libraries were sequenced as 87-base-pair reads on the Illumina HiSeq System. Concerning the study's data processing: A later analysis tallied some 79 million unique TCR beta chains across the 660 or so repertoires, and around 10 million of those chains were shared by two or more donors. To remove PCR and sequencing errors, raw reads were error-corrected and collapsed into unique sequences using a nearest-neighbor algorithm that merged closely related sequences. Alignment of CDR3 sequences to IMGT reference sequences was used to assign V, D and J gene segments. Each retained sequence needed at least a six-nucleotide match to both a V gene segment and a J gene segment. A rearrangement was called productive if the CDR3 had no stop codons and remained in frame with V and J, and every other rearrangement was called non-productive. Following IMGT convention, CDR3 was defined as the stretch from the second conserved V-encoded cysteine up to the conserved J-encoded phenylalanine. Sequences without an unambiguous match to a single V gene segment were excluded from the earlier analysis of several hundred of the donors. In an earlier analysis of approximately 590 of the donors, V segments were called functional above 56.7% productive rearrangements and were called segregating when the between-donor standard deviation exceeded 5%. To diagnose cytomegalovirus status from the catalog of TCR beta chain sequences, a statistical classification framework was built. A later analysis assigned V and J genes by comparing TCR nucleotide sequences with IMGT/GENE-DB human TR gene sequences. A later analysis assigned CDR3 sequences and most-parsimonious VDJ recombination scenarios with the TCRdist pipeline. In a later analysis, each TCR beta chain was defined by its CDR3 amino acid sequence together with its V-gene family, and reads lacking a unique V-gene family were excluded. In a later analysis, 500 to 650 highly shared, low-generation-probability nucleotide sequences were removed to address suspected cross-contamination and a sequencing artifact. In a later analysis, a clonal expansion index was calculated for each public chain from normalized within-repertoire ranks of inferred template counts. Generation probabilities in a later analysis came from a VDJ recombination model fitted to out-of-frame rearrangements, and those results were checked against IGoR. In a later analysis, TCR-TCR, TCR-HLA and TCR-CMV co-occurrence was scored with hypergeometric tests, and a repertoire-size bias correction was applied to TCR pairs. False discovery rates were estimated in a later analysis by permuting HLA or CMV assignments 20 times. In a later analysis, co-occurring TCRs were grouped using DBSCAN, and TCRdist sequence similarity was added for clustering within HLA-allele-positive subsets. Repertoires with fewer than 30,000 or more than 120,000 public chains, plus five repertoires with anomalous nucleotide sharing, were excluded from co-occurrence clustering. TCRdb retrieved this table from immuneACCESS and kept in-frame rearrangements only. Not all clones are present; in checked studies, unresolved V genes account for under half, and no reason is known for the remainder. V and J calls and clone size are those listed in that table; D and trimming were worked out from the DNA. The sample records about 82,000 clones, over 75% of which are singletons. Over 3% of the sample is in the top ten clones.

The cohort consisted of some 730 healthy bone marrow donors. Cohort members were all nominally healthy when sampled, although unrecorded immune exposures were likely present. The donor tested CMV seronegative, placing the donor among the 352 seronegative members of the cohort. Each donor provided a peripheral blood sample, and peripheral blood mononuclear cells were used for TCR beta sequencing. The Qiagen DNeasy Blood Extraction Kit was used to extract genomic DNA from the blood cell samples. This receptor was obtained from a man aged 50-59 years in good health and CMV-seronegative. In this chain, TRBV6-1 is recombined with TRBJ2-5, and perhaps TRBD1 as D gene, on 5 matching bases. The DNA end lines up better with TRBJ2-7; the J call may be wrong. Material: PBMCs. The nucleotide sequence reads TGTGCCAGCACCCTCACCAGGGCCTACGAGCAGTACTTC. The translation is CASTLTRAYEQYF.